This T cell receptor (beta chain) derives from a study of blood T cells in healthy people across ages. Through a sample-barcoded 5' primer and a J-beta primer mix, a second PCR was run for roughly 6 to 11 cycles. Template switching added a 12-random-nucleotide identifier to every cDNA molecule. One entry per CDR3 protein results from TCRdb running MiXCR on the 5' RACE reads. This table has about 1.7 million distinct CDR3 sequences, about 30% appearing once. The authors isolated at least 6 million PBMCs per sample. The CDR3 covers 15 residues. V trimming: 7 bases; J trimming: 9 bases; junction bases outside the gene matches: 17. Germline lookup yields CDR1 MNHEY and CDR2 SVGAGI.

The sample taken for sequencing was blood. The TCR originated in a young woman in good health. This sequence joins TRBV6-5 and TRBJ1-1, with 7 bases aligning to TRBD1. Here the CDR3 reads CASISPGQRARKAFF. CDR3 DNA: TGTGCCAGCATTAGCCCGGGACAGAGGGCTCGCAAAGCTTTCTTT.